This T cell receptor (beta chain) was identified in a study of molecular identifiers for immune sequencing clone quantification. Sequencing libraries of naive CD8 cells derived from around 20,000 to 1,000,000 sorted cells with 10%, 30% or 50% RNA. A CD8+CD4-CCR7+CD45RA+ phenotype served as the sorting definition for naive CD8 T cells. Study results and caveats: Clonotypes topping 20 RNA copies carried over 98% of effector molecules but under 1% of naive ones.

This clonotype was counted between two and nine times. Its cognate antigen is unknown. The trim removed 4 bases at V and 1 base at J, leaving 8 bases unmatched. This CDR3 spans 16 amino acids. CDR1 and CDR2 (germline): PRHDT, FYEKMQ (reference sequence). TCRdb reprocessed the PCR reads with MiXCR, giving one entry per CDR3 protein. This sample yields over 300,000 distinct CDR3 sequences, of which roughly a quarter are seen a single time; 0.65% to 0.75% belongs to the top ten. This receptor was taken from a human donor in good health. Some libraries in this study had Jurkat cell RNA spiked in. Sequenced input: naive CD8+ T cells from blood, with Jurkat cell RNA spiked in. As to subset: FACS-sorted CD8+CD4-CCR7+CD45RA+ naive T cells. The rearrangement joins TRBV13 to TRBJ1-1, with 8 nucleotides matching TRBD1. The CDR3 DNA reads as TGTGCCAGCAGCTGGGGGACAGGACTCGGGAACACTGAAGCTTTCTTT. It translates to CASSWGTGLGNTEAFF. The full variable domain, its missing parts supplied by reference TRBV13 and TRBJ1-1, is AAGVIQSPRHLIKEKRETATLKCYPIPRHDTVYWYQQGPGQDPQFLISFYEKMQSDKGSIPDRFSAQQFSDYHSELNMSSLELGDSALYFCASSWGTGLGNTEAFFGQGTRLTVV.